This T cell receptor (beta chain) appears in the sequencing data of a study of T cell repertoires in cytomegalovirus infection (dated by TCRdb to between 2018 and 2021). General notes on the study: Recently identified HLA-C-restricted CMV epitopes, whose presentation resists viral immunomodulation, were targeted by peptide stimulations together with well-studied HLA-B-restricted epitopes. Donor HLA type was relevant to the analysis, as public TCR beta signatures indicated carriage of CMV infection together with the matching HLA type. Study-wide findings and limitations: Carriers of CMV infection plus the relevant HLA type were discriminated by the cumulative frequency of public TCR beta family members in the study cohort and in an independent 352-donor cohort. The ex vivo response was dominated by HLA-C-restricted CMV-specific TCR beta clonotypes, which also provided the single most frequent clonotype in two of eight donors.

The treatment or condition label here, explained by the study, means: in vitro stimulation with specific CMV peptide epitopes to enrich CMV-specific T cells. The germline V gene provides CDR1 MNHGY and CDR2 SAAAGT. The germline V end is reduced by 2 bases and the J end by 3 bases; junction bases left unmatched: 8. The CDR3 numbers 18 residues from cysteine through phenylalanine. Solely the CDR3 DNA is kept, with 54 bases framed from the first base. TCRdb names Illumina HiSeq 1500 as the instrument used. Using fastp at Q25 and MiXCR, TCRdb reprocessed the public reads and kept productive beta chains. Merged by CDR3 protein, the rows form single entries marked with the most common genes and DNA. This sample comprises 800,000 to 950,000 distinct CDR3 sequences, around a third of them detected only once. Around 12% of the sample goes to the ten largest clones. A note on this clonotype: Its antigen is still unknown. No much larger clone is present one base from it, and per-base qualities are unavailable.

This clonotype was obtained from a human donor in good health (CMV status not recorded). Some clones in this sample may be carry-over from other donors' samples. Sequenced here: cultured CD8+ T cells from PBMCs, sampled from culture after CMV antigen stimulation. Rearrangement joined TRBV6-8 to TRBJ1-6; the central 9 bases match TRBD1. The CDR3 reads as follows: CASSYGPPTGGYNSPLHF. The DNA is as follows: TGTGCCAGCAGTTACGGTCCCCCGACAGGGGGCTATAATTCACCCCTCCACTTT.